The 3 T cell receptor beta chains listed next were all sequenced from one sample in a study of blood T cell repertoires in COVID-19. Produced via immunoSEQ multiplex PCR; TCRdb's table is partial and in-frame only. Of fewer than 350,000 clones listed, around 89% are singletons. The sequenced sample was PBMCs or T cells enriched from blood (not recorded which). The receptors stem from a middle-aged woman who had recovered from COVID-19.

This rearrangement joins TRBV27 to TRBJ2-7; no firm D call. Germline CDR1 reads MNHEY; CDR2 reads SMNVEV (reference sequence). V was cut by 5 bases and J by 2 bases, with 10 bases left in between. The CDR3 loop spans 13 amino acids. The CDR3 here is CASSAVRAYEQYF. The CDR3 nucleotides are TGTGCCAGCAGTGCCGTACGGGCCTACGAGCAGTACTTC.

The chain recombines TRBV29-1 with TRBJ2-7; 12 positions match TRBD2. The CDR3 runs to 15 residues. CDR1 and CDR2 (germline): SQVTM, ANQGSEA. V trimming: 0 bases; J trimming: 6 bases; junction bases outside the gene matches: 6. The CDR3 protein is CSVEDLGLAGIEQYF. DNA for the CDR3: TGCAGCGTTGAAGATCTAGGACTAGCGGGGATCGAGCAGTACTTC.

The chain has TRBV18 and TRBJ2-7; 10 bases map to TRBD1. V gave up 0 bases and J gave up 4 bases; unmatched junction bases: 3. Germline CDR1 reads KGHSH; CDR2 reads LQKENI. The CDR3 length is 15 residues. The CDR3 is CASSPPTGGAYEQYF. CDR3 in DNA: TGTGCCAGCTCACCACCGACAGGGGGCGCTTACGAGCAGTACTTC.